The rows below give T cell receptor beta chains drawn from one sample of a study of shared clonotypes between healthy human individuals. Sequenced by immunoSEQ multiplex PCR; TCRdb stores in-frame clones only, minus some. The sample records a few million clones, approximately 94% being singletons. The source material was naive CD4+ T cells sorted from blood. The receptor set was obtained from a man aged 18-30 years in good health. Each CDR3 is given with its conserved first and last residue. A D gene is named only where the DNA matches it firmly. Expanded clones are given a class, and other clones once, few, many or no size at all.

D: TRBD1; size: few; V: TRBV6-5; J: TRBJ1-6; DNA: TGTGCCAGCAGTGCCGGGACAGGGGGAAATTCACCCCTCCACTTT; CDR3: CASSAGTGGNSPLHF
D: .; size: .; V: TRBV23-1; J: TRBJ1-1; DNA: TGCGCCAGCAGTCAAGGGGGAAGGGTTGTTAACGGTACTGAAGCTTTCTTT; CDR3: CASSQGGRVVNGTEAFF
D: TRBD1; size: few; V: TRBV4-2; J: TRBJ1-4; DNA: TGTGCCAGCAGCTTAAGGGGGCTCGACGAAAAACTGTTTTTT; CDR3: CASSLRGLDEKLFF
D: .; size: .; V: TRBV16; J: TRBJ2-1; DNA: TGTGCCAGCAGCCTCCTCAATGAGCAGTTCTTC; CDR3: CASSLLNEQFF
D: .; size: few; V: TRBV10-3; J: TRBJ2-7; DNA: TGTGCCATCACCGACAGGACCACCTACGAGCAGTACTTC; CDR3: CAITDRTTYEQYF
D: TRBD2; size: .; V: TRBV5-1; J: TRBJ2-5; DNA: TGCGCCAGCAGCTTGGGAGCTAGCGGTCTCCAAGAGACCCAGTACTTC; CDR3: CASSLGASGLQETQYF
D: TRBD1; size: .; V: TRBV2; J: TRBJ1-2; DNA: TGTGCCAGCAGTGCTTGGGACAGGGAAAGAGGTGGCTACACCTTC; CDR3: CASSAWDRERGGYTF
D: .; size: .; V: TRBV4-3; J: TRBJ2-1; DNA: TGCGCCAGCAGCCCCAAGGGTCCTTCCAGCCCCTACAATGAGCAGTTCTTC; CDR3: CASSPKGPSSPYNEQFF
D: TRBD1; size: once; V: TRBV30; J: TRBJ1-1; DNA: TGTGCCTGGAGCGCTGACAGGGGGCCTGAAGCTTTCTTT; CDR3: CAWSADRGPEAFF
D: TRBD1; size: .; V: TRBV6-5; J: TRBJ1-2; DNA: TGTGCCAGCAGATTCGTTACAGGGGGCGGTGGCTACACCTTC; CDR3: CASRFVTGGGGYTF
D: TRBD1; size: .; V: TRBV29-1; J: TRBJ2-5; DNA: TGCAGCGGACAGGGGGCATGGGAGACCCAGTACTTC; CDR3: CSGQGAWETQYF
D: TRBD1; size: .; V: TRBV2; J: TRBJ2-5; DNA: TGTGCCAGCAGTGTCAGTATTGGAGGACAGGCCCAAGAGACCCAGTACTTC; CDR3: CASSVSIGGQAQETQYF
D: TRBD2; size: .; V: TRBV4-1; J: TRBJ2-5; DNA: TGCGCCAGCAGCCAAGGCCTTAGCGGGAGTGCCCTCCAAGAGACCCAGTACTTC; CDR3: CASSQGLSGSALQETQYF
D: TRBD1; size: .; V: TRBV6-6; J: TRBJ1-4; DNA: TGTGCCAGCAGCCCAGGACAGGGGCTTGGTGAAAAACTGTTTTTT; CDR3: CASSPGQGLGEKLFF
D: TRBD1; size: .; V: TRBV5-1; J: TRBJ1-2; DNA: TGCGCCAGCAGCATCTCAGGGGGCAACTATGGCTACACCTTC; CDR3: CASSISGGNYGYTF
D: .; size: .; V: TRBV5-1; J: TRBJ2-3; DNA: TGCGCCAGCAGCTTTTGGCGAGTAAGGCGGGAAGATACAGATACGCAGTATTTT; CDR3: CASSFWRVRREDTDTQYF
D: .; size: .; V: TRBV6-1; J: TRBJ1-1; DNA: TGTGCCAGCAGTGAAGGGCAGGGTTACACTGAAGCTTTCTTT; CDR3: CASSEGQGYTEAFF
D: .; size: .; V: TRBV6-1; J: TRBJ2-7; DNA: TGTGCCAGCAGTAACATCCACGAGCAGTACTTC; CDR3: CASSNIHEQYF
D: TRBD2; size: .; V: TRBV20-1; J: TRBJ2-1; DNA: TGCAGTGCTAGGGAAACTAGCGGGGGTATCTTC; CDR3: CSARETSGGIF
D: .; size: .; V: TRBV5-3; J: TRBJ1-1; DNA: TGTGCCAGAAGCTACGAGAACACTGAAGCTTTCTTT; CDR3: CARSYENTEAFF
D: TRBD2; size: .; V: TRBV27; J: TRBJ2-7; DNA: TGTGCCAGCAGTTCGGCGGGGGGGCCAGGAAACGAGCAGTACTTC; CDR3: CASSSAGGPGNEQYF
D: TRBD2; size: few; V: TRBV4-1; J: TRBJ2-5; DNA: TGCGCCAGCAGCCAAGATCCGGGAGGGACTCAAGAGACCCAGTACTTC; CDR3: CASSQDPGGTQETQYF
D: TRBD1; size: .; V: TRBV18; J: TRBJ1-4; DNA: TGTGCCAGCTCACCTCCGGGACAGCCAAATGAAAAACTGTTTTTT; CDR3: CASSPPGQPNEKLFF
D: TRBD1; size: .; V: TRBV18; J: TRBJ2-4; DNA: TGTGCCAGCTCACCACCTACAGGGGGCGCCACCAAAAACATTCAGTACTTC; CDR3: CASSPPTGGATKNIQYF
D: TRBD1; size: .; V: TRBV15; J: TRBJ1-5; DNA: TGTGCCACCAGCAACGACAGGGGCAATCAGCCCCAGCATTTT; CDR3: CATSNDRGNQPQHF
D: .; size: .; V: TRBV11-2; J: TRBJ2-5; DNA: TGTGCCAGCAGCAGGGTGGGAGTGGTGGAGACCCAGTACTTC; CDR3: CASSRVGVVETQYF
D: TRBD1; size: .; V: TRBV6-1; J: TRBJ1-2; DNA: TGTGCCAGCAGTACCACTAGACAGGGGGCGAGAGGCTACACCTTC; CDR3: CASSTTRQGARGYTF
D: TRBD1; size: .; V: TRBV10-3; J: TRBJ1-1; DNA: TGTGCCATCAGTGGAGGGACAGTAAACACTGAAGCTTTCTTT; CDR3: CAISGGTVNTEAFF
D: TRBD2; size: .; V: TRBV4-3; J: TRBJ2-3; DNA: TGCGCCAGCAGCCAAGGAGCAGCGGGAGTAGGCACAGATACGCAGTATTTT; CDR3: CASSQGAAGVGTDTQYF
D: .; size: once; V: TRBV6-1; J: TRBJ2-1; DNA: TGTATCGGGCAGGGTTGCAATGAGCAGTTCTTC; CDR3: CIGQGCNEQFF
D: .; size: .; V: TRBV30; J: TRBJ1-6; DNA: TGTGCCTGGAGCCCGCCACAGAGAAGCTCCTATAATTCACCCCTCCACTTT; CDR3: CAWSPPQRSSYNSPLHF
D: .; size: once; V: TRBV6-1; J: TRBJ2-5; DNA: TGTGCCAGCTCCGAGCCGGGTACAGAGACCCAGTACTTC; CDR3: CASSEPGTETQYF
D: .; size: .; V: TRBV7-2; J: TRBJ1-5; DNA: TGTGCCAGCAGCTTAGACCCGACAGGTTATCAGCCCCAGCATTTT; CDR3: CASSLDPTGYQPQHF
D: .; size: .; V: TRBV6-6; J: TRBJ2-1; DNA: TGTGCCAGCAGTTTCGGACTCGGGGGCCATGAGCAGTTCTTC; CDR3: CASSFGLGGHEQFF
D: .; size: once; V: TRBV5-6; J: TRBJ1-6; DNA: TGTGCCAGCAGCTCTGGGGGTACAAGGGGATCCACTTCACCCCTCCACTTT; CDR3: CASSSGGTRGSTSPLHF
D: .; size: .; V: TRBV5-1; J: TRBJ2-5; DNA: TGCGCCAGCAGCTTGGCGGGGCCGGCGGAGGAGACCCAGTACTTC; CDR3: CASSLAGPAEETQYF
D: .; size: .; V: TRBV6-1; J: TRBJ1-3; DNA: TGTGCCAGCAGTGACCAGGGGGGAAACACCATATATTTT; CDR3: CASSDQGGNTIYF
D: TRBD2; size: .; V: TRBV9; J: TRBJ2-3; DNA: TGTGCCAGCAGCGGTAGCGGGGGGGAATCCACAGATACGCAGTATTTT; CDR3: CASSGSGGESTDTQYF
D: .; size: .; V: TRBV30; J: TRBJ2-5; DNA: TGTGCCTGGAGTGTACAAGGGGGGATGGCCCAGTACTTC; CDR3: CAWSVQGGMAQYF
D: .; size: .; V: TRBV10-3; J: TRBJ1-5; DNA: .; CDR3: CVISYRCRGPNQAQHF
D: .; size: .; V: TRBV6-5; J: TRBJ2-2; DNA: TGTGCCAGCAGATACAGGTTGAGCGCCGGGGAGCTGTTTTTT; CDR3: CASRYRLSAGELFF
D: TRBD1; size: .; V: TRBV5-4; J: TRBJ2-7; DNA: TGTGCCAGCAGCTTGGCTACAGGGGGGAGATACGAGCAGTACTTC; CDR3: CASSLATGGRYEQYF
D: TRBD1; size: .; V: TRBV5-4; J: TRBJ1-2; DNA: TGTGCCAGCAGCCTAGGGGACAGGGAGTATGGCTACACCTTC; CDR3: CASSLGDREYGYTF
D: TRBD2; size: .; V: TRBV5-1; J: TRBJ2-1; DNA: TGCGCCAGCAGCGTCCTAGCGGTGAATGAGCAGTTCTTC; CDR3: CASSVLAVNEQFF
D: .; size: .; V: TRBV7-9; J: TRBJ2-7; DNA: TGTGCCAGCAGTCGTCAATATTCAGGGAACTACGAGCAGTACTTC; CDR3: CASSRQYSGNYEQYF
D: .; size: .; V: TRBV30; J: TRBJ2-7; DNA: TGTGCCTGGAGGGCTTTCCGGAACGAGCAGTACTTC; CDR3: CAWRAFRNEQYF